Listed below are T cell receptor beta chains from one sample, sequenced in a study of shared clonotypes between healthy human individuals. The data were produced by immunoSEQ multiplex PCR, yet TCRdb's version contains in-frame clones alone and is incomplete. The top ten clones hold approximately 13% of a sample with fewer than 600,000 clones, 60% to 85% of them seen once. Sequencing was done on a sample of PBMCs. These receptors were obtained from a woman between 35 and 50 years old in good health. Some clones in this sample may be carry-over from other donors' samples. CDR3s include the opening cysteine and the closing phenylalanine or tryptophan. The D gene is left open where the match is weak. Clone size is stated in some rows and not others, as once, few, many or a class when expanded.

clone_size: .
d_call: TRBD1
v_call: TRBV19
j_call: TRBJ1-4
cdr3_nt: TGTGCCAGTAGTATGGTGGGACAGGGCGGTGATGAAAAACTGTTTTTT
cdr3_aa: CASSMVGQGGDEKLFF

clone_size: .
d_call: .
v_call: TRBV5-1
j_call: TRBJ2-7
cdr3_nt: TGCGCCAGCAGCCCCGGCCCAAGGGGCACCGCGGCCTACGAGCAGTACTTC
cdr3_aa: CASSPGPRGTAAYEQYF

clone_size: many
d_call: TRBD1
v_call: TRBV9
j_call: TRBJ1-1
cdr3_nt: TGTGCCAGCTCCCCAGGGGGCAACCGGGGAGTAGCTGAAGCTTTCTTT
cdr3_aa: CASSPGGNRGVAEAFF

clone_size: once
d_call: .
v_call: TRBV28
j_call: TRBJ1-5
cdr3_nt: TGTGCCAGCAGTTCACAGGGAGGCAATCAGCCCCAGCATTTT
cdr3_aa: CASSSQGGNQPQHF

clone_size: .
d_call: TRBD2
v_call: TRBV30
j_call: TRBJ2-7
cdr3_nt: TGTGCCTGGAGTGGGGGGGGAGGGCCCTACGAGCAGTACTTC
cdr3_aa: CAWSGGGGPYEQYF

clone_size: few
d_call: .
v_call: TRBV19
j_call: TRBJ2-7
cdr3_nt: TGTGCCAGTAGTATACGCTGGGACTCCTACGAGCAGTACTTC
cdr3_aa: CASSIRWDSYEQYF

clone_size: .
d_call: TRBD1
v_call: TRBV29-1
j_call: TRBJ2-7
cdr3_nt: TGCAGCGTCGAAACCGGGACAGGAGAACCCTACGAGCAGTACTTC
cdr3_aa: CSVETGTGEPYEQYF

clone_size: .
d_call: .
v_call: TRBV7-9
j_call: TRBJ2-1
cdr3_nt: TGTGCCAGCAGAAGGACTGGTAAGAACAATGAGCAGTTCTTC
cdr3_aa: CASRRTGKNNEQFF

clone_size: .
d_call: .
v_call: TRBV9
j_call: TRBJ2-3
cdr3_nt: TGTGCCAGCAGCTCCCCCACAGATACGCAGTATTTT
cdr3_aa: CASSSPTDTQYF

clone_size: .
d_call: TRBD2
v_call: TRBV30
j_call: TRBJ2-7
cdr3_nt: TGTGCCTGGAGTCCGGCTAGCGGGAGGGCCGGATACGAGCAGTACTTC
cdr3_aa: CAWSPASGRAGYEQYF

clone_size: .
d_call: TRBD2
v_call: TRBV2
j_call: TRBJ2-5
cdr3_nt: TGTGCCAGCAGTGACCCAGCGGGACACCAAGAGACCCAGTACTTC
cdr3_aa: CASSDPAGHQETQYF

clone_size: .
d_call: TRBD1
v_call: TRBV4-3
j_call: TRBJ1-2
cdr3_nt: TGCGCCAGCAGCTCACAGGGGGGAGGTTACGGCTATGGCTACACCTTC
cdr3_aa: CASSSQGGGYGYGYTF

clone_size: .
d_call: TRBD2
v_call: TRBV7-9
j_call: TRBJ2-2
cdr3_nt: TGTGCCAGCAGCTCCCTTGGGCGGACTAGCGGTAACACCGGGGAGCTGTTTTTT
cdr3_aa: CASSSLGRTSGNTGELFF